This entry features one TCR beta chain sequence. This clonotype has more than one count but fewer than ten. This clone's antigen is unknown. No qualities accompany the bases; no much larger clone lies one base away. This specimen comes from a study of blood T cells in healthy people across ages (dated by TCRdb to the mid-2010s). Study-level background: In model experiments, template switching captured about one uniquely barcoded TCR beta cDNA molecule for every two T cells. Using deep sequencing normalized with unique cDNA molecular identifiers, the study measured how TCR beta repertoire diversity changes with age. The donors were divided into four age groups: young (average around 17 years), middle-aged (approximately 41), aged (approximately 62) and long-lived (more than 75). To avoid experimental bias, donors of different ages were distributed randomly across sequencing lanes. Using the same blood draw, the study looked at two additional independent replicas of 1 million unique cDNA reads for two donors, one aged 18 to 30 and the other aged 80 or older.

What the study reported, not specific to this receptor: Bulk unsorted PBMC profiling prevented conclusive comparison of naive and antigen-experienced compartments. Observed TCR beta diversity per million T cells fell roughly linearly with age, and a significant reduction was already apparent by age roughly 40. The percentage of naive T cells measured by flow cytometry correlated strongly with observed TCR beta diversity. Compared with the aged group, the long-lived group had more naive CD4+ T cells, fewer expanded clones and increased TCR diversity, a pattern suggesting age selection. Donor CMV infection status was unknown, potentially confounding age-related changes in expanded clonotypes. Total diversity estimates from one million sequenced T cells were considered lower bounds and underestimates.

Systemically healthy Caucasian individuals from Russia, some 38 in total and aged about 6 to 95 years, were included as donors. About 10 milliliters of peripheral blood were collected from each donor into EDTA-treated Vacutainer tubes. Ficoll-Paque density-gradient centrifugation was used to isolate PBMCs, with at least 6.5 million per sample. Trizol reagent was used to extract total RNA from the PBMCs, yielding at least 6 micrograms per sample. Naive CD45RAhigh/CD27high T cell percentages were measured by flow cytometry on a PBMC aliquot from every donor. Preparation of the library involved 5' RACE. Sequenced using an Illumina HiSeq 2500. The second PCR ran for about 7 to 11 cycles and used a J-beta primer mix along with a sample-barcoded 5' primer. Each TCR beta cDNA molecule received a unique molecular identifier from a template-switch 5' adaptor carrying 12 random nucleotides. Each sample yielded at least 3 million CDR3-containing paired-end reads. First-strand cDNA synthesis was performed from all RNA using the Mint cDNA synthesis kit, with priming by a TRBC-specific oligonucleotide. All cDNA was treated with uracil-DNA glycosylase and then went through a first 18-cycle PCR with the universal primers M1SS and BC2_uni_R. The authors' pipeline ran thus. Each sample was normalized by randomly selecting 1 million high-quality reads, each carrying a distinct molecular identifier. Instead of being binned into consensus sequences, reads with shared molecular identifiers were discarded. CDR3 identification, clonotype clustering and error correction used MiTCR with a Q25 quality threshold and the strictest error-elimination algorithm. A nonparametric unseen species model with Euler transformation was used to estimate a lower bound on total TCR beta diversity. TCRdb trimmed public reads at Q25 via fastp, called clones via MiXCR and kept in-frame beta chains. Rows matching on CDR3 protein sequence are summarized as one entry with the most common DNA and genes. The V and J calls here are based on TCRdb, not the publication. In this sample the table shows approximately 800,000 distinct CDR3 sequences, under 40% of which occur a single time. 10% to 15% of the sample lies in the top ten.

The trim is 0 bases for V and 3 bases for J, with a gap of 15 bases between the germline ends. The germline V gene (reference sequence) gives CDR1 as LNHNV and CDR2 as YYDKDF. Reading from cysteine to phenylalanine, the CDR3 counts 16 amino acids. Just the 48-base CDR3 DNA is kept, in frame starting at base 1. Sequencing used blood. The sequence was collected from a man between 18 and 29 years old in good health. The chain employs TRBV15 and TRBJ2-7, and perhaps TRBD2 as D gene, on 6 matching bases. The CDR3 protein: CATSRDWGVGGYEQYF. The nucleotides are TGTGCCACCAGCAGAGATTGGGGGGTTGGAGGCTACGAGCAGTACTTC.